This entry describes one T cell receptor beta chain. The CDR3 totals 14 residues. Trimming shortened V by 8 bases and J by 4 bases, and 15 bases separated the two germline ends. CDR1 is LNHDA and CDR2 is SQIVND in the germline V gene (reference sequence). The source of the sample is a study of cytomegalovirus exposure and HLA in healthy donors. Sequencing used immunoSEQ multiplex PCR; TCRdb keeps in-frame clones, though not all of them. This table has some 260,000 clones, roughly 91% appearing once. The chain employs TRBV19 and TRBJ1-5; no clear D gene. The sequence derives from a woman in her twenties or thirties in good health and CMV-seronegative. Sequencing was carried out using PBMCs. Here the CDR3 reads CASPPQKINQPQHF. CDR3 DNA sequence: TGTGCCAGTCCCCCCCAAAAAATTAATCAGCCCCAGCATTTT.